The 13 T cell receptor beta chains listed next were all sequenced from one sample in a study of T-cell reconstitution after alpha-beta-depleted transplantation in children (dated by TCRdb to the mid-2010s). The library was prepared using PCR. Instrument on record: Illumina HiSeq 2500. Molecular barcoding was employed in the preparation of TCR libraries, with unique molecular identifiers being used to normalize TCRbeta repertoire quantification. Using fastp at Q25 and MiXCR, TCRdb reprocessed the public reads and kept productive beta chains. Identical CDR3 proteins give one entry, which carries the most common genes and DNA. The sample records roughly 790,000 distinct CDR3 sequences, about 16% of which are singletons. The top ten hold around 5.3% of the sample. The treatment or condition label, read with the paper, signifies: allogeneic hematopoietic cell transplantation with graft depleted of TCRalphabeta T cells and CD19 B cells.

The sequences come from PBMCs, mostly from graft donor cells, collected 360 days after TCRalphabeta/CD19-depleted stem cell transplant. The receptors shown here come from a male patient between 10 and 17 years old who had a stem cell transplant for acute lymphoblastic leukemia, so the T cells may come from the graft donor.

The V call is TRBV10-1, the J call TRBJ2-1, with 13 bases lining up with TRBD2. The length of the CDR3 is 17 residues. Germline V CDR1 and CDR2: WNHNN, SYGVQD (reference sequence). Trimming took 3 bases from V and 4 from J; bases not matched to a gene: 6. CDR3 amino acids: CASSDMWTSGSYNEQFF. CDR3 nucleotide sequence: TGCGCCAGCAGTGACATGTGGACTAGCGGGAGTTACAATGAGCAGTTCTTC.

This clonotype was counted between two and nine times. The chain uses TRBV12-3 or TRBV12-4 and TRBJ1-5; no definite D call. This CDR3 is 12 amino acids long. Trimming took 3 bases from V and 7 from J, leaving 7 bases between them. Here the CDR3 DNA reads TGTGCCAGCAGTTTGTCCGCACAGCCCCAGCATTTT. Translation: CASSLSAQPQHF.

This clonotype has only a few counts. The chain uses TRBV18 and TRBJ1-3; D might be TRBD1 (5 bases). In germline, CDR1 is KGHSH, CDR2 LQKENI. Trimming took 3 bases from V and 6 from J, leaving 15 bases between them. The CDR3 extends over 15 amino acids. CDR3 amino acids: CASSPSDSGKNTIYF. The CDR3 DNA sequence: TGTGCCAGCTCACCGTCAGACAGCGGTAAAAACACCATATATTTT.

The chain combines TRBV5-5 with TRBJ1-6; D perhaps matches TRBD1 (5 bases). Per the germline V gene, CDR1 is SGHKS and CDR2 is YYEKEE (reference sequence). The CDR3 has 14 amino acids. Trimming stripped 1 base from V and 8 bases from J, with 10 bases between. The CDR3 reads CASSLRGDHSPLHF. Written as DNA, the CDR3 is TGTGCCAGCAGCTTGAGAGGGGATCATTCACCCCTCCACTTT.

Here the CDR3 reads CASSPHRGQNTGELFF. The CDR3 coding sequence is TGTGCCAGCAGCCCGCACAGGGGGCAGAACACCGGGGAGCTGTTTTTT. This chain joins TRBV5-5 and TRBJ2-2; 9 bases are a match to TRBD1. The trim removed 4 bases at V and 1 base at J, leaving 5 bases unmatched. Germline assignment: CDR1 SGHKS and CDR2 YYEKEE (reference sequence). The CDR3 is 16 residues long.

There are a few counts of this clonotype. The V and J genes are TRBV7-9 and TRBJ2-7; 11 bases match TRBD1. V lost 1 base to trimming and J lost 2 bases; unmatched junction nucleotides: 4. The CDR3 length is 16 residues. CDR1 is SEHNR, CDR2 FQNEAQ, per germline (reference sequence). The DNA of the CDR3 is TGTGCCAGCAGCTTAGTAGGGGGACAGGGGGCCTACGAGCAGTACTTC. The encoded protein is CASSLVGGQGAYEQYF.

This clonotype was seen a few times. This chain uses TRBV2 with TRBJ2-1, with 9 positions matching TRBD2. Per germline, CDR1 SNHLY and CDR2 FYNNEI. This CDR3 has 15 residues. V was clipped by 7 bases and J by 8 bases; unmatched bases: 12. This CDR3 is CASKREALLQDEQFF. DNA of the CDR3: TGTGCCAGCAAGCGGGAGGCTCTTCTACAGGATGAGCAGTTCTTC. Full variable domain (missing parts from reference TRBV2 and TRBJ2-1): EPEVTQTPSHQVTQMGQEVILRCVPISNHLYFYWYRQILGQKVEFLVSFYNNEISEKSEIFDDQFSVERPDGSNFTLKIRSTKLEDSAMYFCASKREALLQDEQFFGPGTRLTVL.

CDR3 DNA: TGCAGCGTCGAGGAGGGCAGGGACCTCCACGAGCAGTACTTC. Protein: CSVEEGRDLHEQYF. The chain employs TRBV29-1 and TRBJ2-7; possible D gene TRBD2, 6 bases. V lost 6 bases and J lost 5, with 20 bases in between. The CDR3 is 14 residues long. CDR1 and CDR2 from the germline V gene are SQVTM and ANQGSEA.

In its sample, this clonotype was seen a few times. The V and J genes are TRBV4-1 and TRBJ2-2, with D tentatively TRBD2 (5 bases). From germline, CDR1 is MGHRA and CDR2 YSYEKL. The CDR3 covers 16 residues. Trimming took off 1 base at V and 1 base at J, with 10 bases between the two ends. The CDR3 sequence is CASSQGASRNTGELFF. The CDR3 region has the DNA TGCGCCAGCAGCCAAGGCGCTAGCAGGAACACCGGGGAGCTGTTTTTT.

This CDR3 reads CASSPEAGAGANVLTF. The DNA for the CDR3 is TGTGCCAGCAGCCCCGAGGCGGGTGCTGGGGCCAACGTCCTGACTTTC. The rearrangement links TRBV9 to TRBJ2-6; D possibly corresponds to TRBD2 (5 bases). This CDR3 contains 16 residues. Deletions cut 4 bases from V and 2 bases from J, with 13 bases between. CDR1 SGDLS and CDR2 YYNGEE come from the germline V gene.

CDR3 nucleotides: TGCGCCAGCAGCTTGAGCGGGGGGGGTTACAATGAGCAGTTCTTC. It is translated as CASSLSGGGYNEQFF. The J gene is TRBJ2-1, the V gene TRBV5-1; the match to TRBD2 covers 10 bases. V was pared by 1 base and J by 4 bases, with 2 bases of the junction left unmatched. Germline values: CDR1 SGHRS, CDR2 YFSETQ. The CDR3 runs to 15 residues. The full variable domain, its missing parts supplied by reference TRBV5-1 and TRBJ2-1, is KAGVTQTPRYLIKTRGQQVTLSCSPISGHRSVSWYQQTPGQGLQFLFEYFSETQRNKGNFPGRFSGRQFSNSRSEMNVSTLELGDSALYLCASSLSGGGYNEQFFGPGTRLTVL.

The table lists this clonotype with many counts. V usage is TRBV6-1 and J usage is TRBJ2-1; 7 nucleotides align to TRBD1. Germline CDR1 is MNHNS and CDR2 is SASEGT. V lost 6 bases, J lost 3 bases, and 11 bases stayed unmatched. The CDR3 consists of 16 residues. The CDR3 region has the DNA TGTGCCAGCAGGGGAACGACAGGGAAAAGCTACAATGAGCAGTTCTTC. Its protein product is CASRGTTGKSYNEQFF.

In this sample, this clonotype turned up a few times. The J gene is TRBJ2-7, the V gene TRBV4-1, with D possibly matching TRBD1 (5 bases). Germline V gene lookup returns CDR1 MGHRA and CDR2 YSYEKL. CDR3 length equals 14 residues. The germline V and J ends were trimmed by 4 bases and 1 base, with 11 bases remaining between them. In nucleotides, the CDR3 is TGCGCCAGCAGCCCAGGCAGGGAATCCTACGAGCAGTACTTC. Its translation is CASSPGRESYEQYF.